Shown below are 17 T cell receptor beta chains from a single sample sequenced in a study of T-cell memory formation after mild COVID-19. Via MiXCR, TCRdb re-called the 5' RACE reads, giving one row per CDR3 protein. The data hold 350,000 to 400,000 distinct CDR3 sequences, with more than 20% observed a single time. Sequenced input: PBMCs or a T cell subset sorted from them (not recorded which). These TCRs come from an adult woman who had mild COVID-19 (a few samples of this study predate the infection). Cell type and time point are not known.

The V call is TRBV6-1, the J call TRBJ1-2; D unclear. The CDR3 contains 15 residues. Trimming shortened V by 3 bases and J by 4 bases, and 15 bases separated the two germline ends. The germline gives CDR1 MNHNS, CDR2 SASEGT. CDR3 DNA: TGTGCCAGCAGTGAGTTGATCGGGCGATCCTATGGCTACACCTTC. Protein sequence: CASSELIGRSYGYTF.

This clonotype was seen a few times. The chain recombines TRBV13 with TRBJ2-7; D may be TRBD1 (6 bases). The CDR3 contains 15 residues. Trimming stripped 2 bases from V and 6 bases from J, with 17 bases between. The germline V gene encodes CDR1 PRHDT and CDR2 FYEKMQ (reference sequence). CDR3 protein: CASSLRAGALAEQYF. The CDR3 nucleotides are TGTGCCAGCAGCTTAAGGGCAGGGGCTCTCGCCGAGCAGTACTTC.

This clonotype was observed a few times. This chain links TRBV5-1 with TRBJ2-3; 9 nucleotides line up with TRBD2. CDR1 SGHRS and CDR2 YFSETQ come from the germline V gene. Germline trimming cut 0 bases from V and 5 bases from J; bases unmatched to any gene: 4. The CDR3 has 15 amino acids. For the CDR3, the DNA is TGCGCCAGCAGCTTGGGGCTAGCGGGGATAGATACGCAGTATTTT. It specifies CASSLGLAGIDTQYF.

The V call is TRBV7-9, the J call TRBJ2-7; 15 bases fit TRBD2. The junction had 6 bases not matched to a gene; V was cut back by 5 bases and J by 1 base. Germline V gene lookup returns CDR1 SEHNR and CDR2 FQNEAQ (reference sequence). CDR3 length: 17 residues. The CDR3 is CASSAGLAGGTSYEQYF. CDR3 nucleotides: TGTGCCAGCAGCGCGGGACTAGCGGGAGGTACGTCCTACGAGCAGTACTTC.

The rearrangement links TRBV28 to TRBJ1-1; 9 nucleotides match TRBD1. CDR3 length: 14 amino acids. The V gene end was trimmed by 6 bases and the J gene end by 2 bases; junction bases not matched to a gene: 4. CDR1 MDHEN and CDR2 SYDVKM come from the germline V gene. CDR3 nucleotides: TGTGCCAGCAGGACAGGGGGGAGAAACACTGAAGCTTTCTTT. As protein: CASRTGGRNTEAFF.

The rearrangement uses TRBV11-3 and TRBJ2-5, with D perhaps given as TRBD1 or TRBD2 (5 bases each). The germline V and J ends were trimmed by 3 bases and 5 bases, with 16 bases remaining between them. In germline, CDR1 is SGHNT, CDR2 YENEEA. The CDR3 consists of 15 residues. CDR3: CASSLRGTEGETQYF. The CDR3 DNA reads TGTGCCAGCAGCTTGAGGGGCACCGAAGGGGAGACCCAGTACTTC.

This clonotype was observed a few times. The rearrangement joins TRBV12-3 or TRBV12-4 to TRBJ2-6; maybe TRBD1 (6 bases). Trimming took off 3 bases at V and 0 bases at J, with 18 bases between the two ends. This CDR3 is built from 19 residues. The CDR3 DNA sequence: TGTGCCAGCAGTTTTTCATTGGGACAAACCGACTCTGGGGCCAACGTCCTGACTTTC. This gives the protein CASSFSLGQTDSGANVLTF.

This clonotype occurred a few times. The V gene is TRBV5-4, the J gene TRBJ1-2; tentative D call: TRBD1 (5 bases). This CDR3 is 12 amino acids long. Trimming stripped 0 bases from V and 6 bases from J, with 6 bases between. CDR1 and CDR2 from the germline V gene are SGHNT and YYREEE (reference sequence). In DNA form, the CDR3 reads TGTGCCAGCAGCTTGGGACAGAATGGCTACACCTTC. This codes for CASSLGQNGYTF.

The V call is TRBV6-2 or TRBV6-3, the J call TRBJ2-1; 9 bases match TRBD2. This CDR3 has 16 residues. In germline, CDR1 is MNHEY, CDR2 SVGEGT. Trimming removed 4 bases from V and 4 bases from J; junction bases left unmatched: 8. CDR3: CASSSPLAGSYNEQFF. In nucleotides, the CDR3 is TGTGCCAGCAGTTCCCCTCTAGCGGGGTCATACAATGAGCAGTTCTTC.

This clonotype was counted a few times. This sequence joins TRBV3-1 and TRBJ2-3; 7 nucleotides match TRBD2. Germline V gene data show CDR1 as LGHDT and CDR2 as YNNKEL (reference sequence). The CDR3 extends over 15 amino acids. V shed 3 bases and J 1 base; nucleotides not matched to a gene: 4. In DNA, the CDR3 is TGTGCCAGCAGCCAGTATGCGGGGGGCACAGATACGCAGTATTTT. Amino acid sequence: CASSQYAGGTDTQYF.

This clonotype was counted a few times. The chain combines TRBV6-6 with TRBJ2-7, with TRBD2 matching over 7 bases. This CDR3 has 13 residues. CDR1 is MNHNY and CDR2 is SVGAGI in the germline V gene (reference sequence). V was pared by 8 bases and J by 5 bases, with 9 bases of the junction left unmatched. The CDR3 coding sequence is TGTGCCAGCCTACTAGCGCCTCTGAACGAGCAGTACTTC. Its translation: CASLLAPLNEQYF.

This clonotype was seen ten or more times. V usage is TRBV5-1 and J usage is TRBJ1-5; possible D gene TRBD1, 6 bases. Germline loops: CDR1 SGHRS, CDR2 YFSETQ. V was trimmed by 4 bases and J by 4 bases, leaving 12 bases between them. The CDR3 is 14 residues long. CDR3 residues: CASSTGGPNQPQHF. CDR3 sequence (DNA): TGCGCCAGCAGCACCGGGGGGCCGAATCAGCCCCAGCATTTT.

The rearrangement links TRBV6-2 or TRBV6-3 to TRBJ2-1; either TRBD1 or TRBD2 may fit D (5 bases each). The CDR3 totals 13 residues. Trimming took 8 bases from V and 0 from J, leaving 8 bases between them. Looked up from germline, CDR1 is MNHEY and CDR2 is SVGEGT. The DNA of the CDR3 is TGTGCCAGCGGGGGAACCTCCTACAATGAGCAGTTCTTC. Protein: CASGGTSYNEQFF.

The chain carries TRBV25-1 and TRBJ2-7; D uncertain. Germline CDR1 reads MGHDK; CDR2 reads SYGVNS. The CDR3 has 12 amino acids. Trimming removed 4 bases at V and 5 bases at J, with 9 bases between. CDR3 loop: CASSVFSDEQYF. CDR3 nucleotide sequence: TGTGCCAGCAGTGTTTTTTCCGACGAGCAGTACTTC.

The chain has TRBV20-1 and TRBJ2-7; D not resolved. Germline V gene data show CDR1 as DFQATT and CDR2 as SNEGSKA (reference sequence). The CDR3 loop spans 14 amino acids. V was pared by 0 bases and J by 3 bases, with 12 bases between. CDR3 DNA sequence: TGCAGTGCTAGAGACTCCGGCACTCGCTACGAGCAGTACTTC. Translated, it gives CSARDSGTRYEQYF.

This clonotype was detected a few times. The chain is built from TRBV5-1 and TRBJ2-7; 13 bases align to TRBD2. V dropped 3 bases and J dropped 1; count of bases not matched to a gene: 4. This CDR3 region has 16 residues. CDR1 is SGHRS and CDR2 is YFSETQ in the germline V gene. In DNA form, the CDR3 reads TGCGCCAGCAGCTCGAGGACTAGCGGGAGTTCCTACGAGCAGTACTTC. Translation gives CASSSRTSGSSYEQYF.

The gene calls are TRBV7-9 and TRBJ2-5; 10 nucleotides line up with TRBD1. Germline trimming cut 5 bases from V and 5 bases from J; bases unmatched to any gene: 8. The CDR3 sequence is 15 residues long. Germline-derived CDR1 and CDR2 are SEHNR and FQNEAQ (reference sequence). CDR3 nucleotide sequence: TGTGCCAGCAGCGCGGACAGGGGGAGCAAGGAGACCCAGTACTTC. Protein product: CASSADRGSKETQYF.